A single sample gave rise to the 9 T cell receptor beta chains below, sequenced in a study of cytomegalovirus exposure and HLA in healthy donors. Both 60 Vbeta primers and 13 Jbeta primers went into the PCR. Produced via immunoSEQ multiplex PCR; TCRdb's table is partial and in-frame only. The sample carries approximately 150,000 clones, 66% recorded once. Sequenced sample: PBMCs. These receptor sequences come from a woman aged 55-70 years in good health and CMV-seronegative.

This chain's CDR3 is CAISEGDSISYNEQFF. The CDR3 DNA is TGTGCCATCAGTGAGGGGGACTCGATCTCCTACAATGAGCAGTTCTTC. The V and J genes are TRBV10-3 and TRBJ2-1; perhaps TRBD2 as D (6 bases). Germline CDR1 is ENHRY and CDR2 is SYGVKD. This CDR3 region has 16 residues. Trimming cost V 2 bases and J 0 bases, with 11 bases left between them.

Turning to this clone: One junction end disagrees with the germline gene, perhaps due to a read error. J is TRBJ1-1 and V is TRBV7-9; a possible D gene is TRBD1 (6 bases). This CDR3 comprises 12 residues. Germline values: CDR1 SEHNR, CDR2 FQNEAQ (reference sequence). Here the CDR3 reads CASRDSNTETFF. As DNA, the CDR3 is TGTGCCAGCAGGGACAGCAACACTGAAACTTTCTTT.

The chain carries TRBV25-1 and TRBJ1-2, with a tentative D call TRBD1 (6 bases). V lost 5 bases to trimming and J lost 0 bases, with 10 bases between them. The CDR3 is 14 amino acids. Per the germline V gene, CDR1 is MGHDK and CDR2 is SYGVNS. CDR3 nucleotides: TGTGCCAGCAGTCAGGGGATCGCTAACTATGGCTACACCTTC. Translation gives CASSQGIANYGYTF.

This chain links TRBV7-8 with TRBJ2-1; a weak D match, TRBD2 (6 bases). In germline, CDR1 is SGHVS, CDR2 FQNEAQ. The CDR3 spans 15 residues. V was shortened by 0 bases and J by 8 bases, with 14 bases between the two germline ends. The CDR3 spells CASSLAPGGVYEQFF. In nucleotides, the CDR3 is TGTGCCAGCAGCTTAGCGCCGGGCGGGGTTTATGAGCAGTTCTTC.

Written as DNA, the CDR3 is TGTGCCAGCAGCTTAGAAGGGGTACGGTCAGACGCTAACTATGGCTACACCTTC. It codes for CASSLEGVRSDANYGYTF. This chain uses TRBV7-2 with TRBJ1-2; maybe TRBD1 (5 bases). The germline CDR1 and CDR2 sequences are SGHTA and FQGNSA. Trimming left V 1 base short and J 0 bases short, with 18 bases between. This CDR3 has 18 residues.

This chain links TRBV7-8 with TRBJ2-3; 7 nucleotides line up with TRBD2. V was pared by 6 bases and J by 2 bases, with 11 bases of the junction left unmatched. CDR1 is SGHVS, CDR2 FQNEAQ, per germline. This CDR3 has 16 residues. The CDR3 DNA reads as TGTGCCAGCAGACCCGCGACTAGCAGTGACACAGATACGCAGTATTTT. As protein: CASRPATSSDTDTQYF.

V is TRBV5-8 and J is TRBJ1-2; D may be TRBD1 (6 bases). Germline-derived CDR1 and CDR2 are SGHTS and YDEGEE. Deletions cut 5 bases from V and 2 bases from J, with 16 bases between. CDR3 size: 15 residues. CDR3 in DNA: TGTGCCAGCAGGATGGTCGGGGGGGCAAACTATGGCTACACCTTC. Translated, it gives CASRMVGGANYGYTF.

The chain is built from TRBV19 and TRBJ2-3; 7 bases fit TRBD1. The CDR3 extends over 16 amino acids. CDR1 LNHDA and CDR2 SQIVND come from the germline V gene (reference sequence). Trimming cost V 6 bases and J 4 bases; bases outside gene matches: 13. The CDR3 nucleotides read TGTGCCAGTAGAGGCACGATAAGGGGGCGGGCAGATACGCAGTATTTT. It translates to CASRGTIRGRADTQYF.

This chain uses TRBV21-1 with TRBJ1-2; the D segment call TRBD1 is taken from the table without a DNA check. TRBV21-1 is marked as a pseudogene. CDR3 length equals 14 residues. CDR3 sequence (DNA): TGTGCCAGCAGCAAGGGGACAGGGGGCGATGGCTACACCTTC. This encodes CASSKGTGGDGYTF.